The rows below give T cell receptor beta chains drawn from one sample of a study of blood T cell repertoires in COVID-19. Only in-frame clones appear in the TCRdb table, and some are missing; sequencing was by immunoSEQ multiplex PCR. This table holds about 34,000 clones, roughly 90% found once. Sample: peripheral blood. Every receptor here comes from a human donor with active COVID-19. The donor label of this sample is uncertain. Each CDR3 is given with its conserved first and last residue. D genes are given only for firm matches. A row's size may be missing; if present it is once, few, many or a size class.

V gene	clone size	J gene	D gene	CDR3 DNA	CDR3 protein
TRBV14	NA	TRBJ2-5	NA	TGTGCCAGCAGCCGTTACCGGACTGAGACCCAGTACTTC	CASSRYRTETQYF
TRBV2	NA	TRBJ1-3	TRBD1	TGTGCCAGCAGGCGACAGGGCTCCTCTGGAAACACCATATATTTT	CASRRQGSSGNTIYF
TRBV29-1	NA	TRBJ1-1	TRBD1	TGCAGCTTCCGAAGTACAGGGGGGTTAAACACTGAAGCTTTCTTT	CSFRSTGGLNTEAFF
TRBV2	NA	TRBJ1-1	NA	TGTGCCAGCAGTGGAGTGGCGTACAGAGAGAACACTGAAGCTTTCTTT	CASSGVAYRENTEAFF
TRBV20-1	once	TRBJ2-7	NA	TGCAGTGCTAGTGGGCCGGGCTACGAGCAGTACTTC	CSASGPGYEQYF
TRBV7-2	NA	TRBJ1-1	NA	TGTGCCAGCAGCGTCAGGAATTCTCCTACTGAAGCTTTCTTT	CASSVRNSPTEAFF
TRBV6-2/TRBV6-3	NA	TRBJ1-1	TRBD1	TGTGCCAGCAGTTCGGACAGGGCGGTCACTGAAGCTTTCTTT	CASSSDRAVTEAFF
TRBV4-3	NA	TRBJ2-1	NA	TGCGCCAGCAGCCAAGTTCTAACCGCGAGTGAGCAGTTCTTC	CASSQVLTASEQFF
TRBV3-1/TRBV3-2	once	TRBJ1-3	NA	TGTGCCAGCAGCCCTTCCGGGTCCTCTGGAAACACCATATATTTT	CASSPSGSSGNTIYF
TRBV2	once	TRBJ2-7	TRBD1	TGTGCCAGCCTGGGGACAGGGGTTTCACACGAGCAGTACTTC	CASLGTGVSHEQYF
TRBV6-5	NA	TRBJ1-2	NA	TGTGCCAGCAGCGCAGAGGGGGTCGGTGGCTACACCTTC	CASSAEGVGGYTF
TRBV6-5	few	TRBJ2-5	TRBD2	TGTGCCAGCAGTTACGGGGGGGTCAATGGAGAGACCCAGTACTTC	CASSYGGVNGETQYF
TRBV19	once	TRBJ1-1	NA	TGTGCCAGTAGTGCACAGGGTTTGAACACTGAAGCTTTCTTT	CASSAQGLNTEAFF
TRBV12-3/TRBV12-4	few	TRBJ1-2	NA	TGTGCCAGCAGTTTTGGGGGGGCTCGTGGCTACACCTTC	CASSFGGARGYTF
TRBV7-8	NA	TRBJ2-5	TRBD2	TGTGCCAGCAGCTCAACAGGACTAGCCGCTCCCCAAGAGACCCAGTACTTC	CASSSTGLAAPQETQYF
TRBV12-1	NA	TRBJ1-2	NA	TGTGCCAGCAGCTTGGACAGACGTTTGTATTGGGATGGCTACACCTTC	CASSLDRRLYWDGYTF
TRBV4-1	once	TRBJ2-3	NA	TGCGCCAGCAGCCAATTTAGTGTAGATACGCAGTATTTT	CASSQFSVDTQYF
TRBV5-1	once	TRBJ2-5	NA	TGCGCCAGCAGCCCGAGCGATTCCCAAGAGACCCAGTACTTC	CASSPSDSQETQYF
TRBV4-2	NA	TRBJ2-7	TRBD2	TGTGCCAGTCAGAAGTCGGCTAGCGGGGACTACGAGCAGTACTTC	CASQKSASGDYEQYF
TRBV9	once	TRBJ2-5	TRBD2	TGTGCCAGCAGCGCGACTAGCGGTTCCCAAGAGACCCAGTACTTC	CASSATSGSQETQYF
TRBV6-2/TRBV6-3	once	TRBJ2-5	NA	TGTGCCAGCAGTTACCCGCAAGAGACCCAGTACTTC	CASSYPQETQYF
TRBV6-5	few	TRBJ2-1	TRBD1	TGTGCCAGCAGTTACCGACAGGGGGCTTTGGTCAATGAGCAGTTCTTC	CASSYRQGALVNEQFF
TRBV18	NA	TRBJ2-3	TRBD1	TGTGCCAGCTCGCCTACAGGGGGCTGGAGTGATACGCAGTATTTT	CASSPTGGWSDTQYF
TRBV10-3	NA	TRBJ2-1	TRBD1	TGTGCCATCAGTGAATCGGACAGGTGGTTCAATGAGCAGTTCTTC	CAISESDRWFNEQFF
TRBV7-8	NA	TRBJ1-3	TRBD1	TGTGCCAGCAGCTCTAGGCGGGACAGTTCTGGAAACACCATATATTTT	CASSSRRDSSGNTIYF
TRBV2	NA	TRBJ2-2	TRBD1	TGTGCCAGCTTTGGCGGACAGGGATACACCGGGGAGCTGTTTTTT	CASFGGQGYTGELFF
TRBV14	NA	TRBJ2-3	TRBD2	TGTGCCAGCAGTTCTAGCGGGGAAGGGGATACGCAGTATTTT	CASSSSGEGDTQYF
TRBV19	NA	TRBJ2-3	NA	TGTGCGACGGTGGCGGAAAACACAGATACGCAGTATTTT	CATVAENTDTQYF